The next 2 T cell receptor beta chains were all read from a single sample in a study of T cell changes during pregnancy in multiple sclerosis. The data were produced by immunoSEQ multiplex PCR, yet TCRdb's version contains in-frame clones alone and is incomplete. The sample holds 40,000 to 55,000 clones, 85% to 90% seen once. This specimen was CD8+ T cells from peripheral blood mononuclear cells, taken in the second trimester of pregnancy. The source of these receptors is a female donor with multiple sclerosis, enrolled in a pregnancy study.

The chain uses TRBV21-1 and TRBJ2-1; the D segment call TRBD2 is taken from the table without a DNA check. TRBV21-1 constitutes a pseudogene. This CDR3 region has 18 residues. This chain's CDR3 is CASSNKRASGFHADEQFF. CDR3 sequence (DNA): TGTGCCAGCAGCAACAAGCGAGCTAGCGGGTTCCATGCGGATGAGCAGTTCTTC.

The CDR3 DNA reads as TGTGCCAGCAGTGAACGGGAGGATGAGCAGTTCTTC. This encodes CASSEREDEQFF. The chain combines TRBV9 with TRBJ2-1; the match to TRBD2 covers 7 bases. The germline CDR1 and CDR2 sequences are SGDLS and YYNGEE. Trimming removed 5 bases from V and 8 bases from J; junction bases left unmatched: 4. The CDR3 runs 12 residues. Full variable domain (missing parts from reference TRBV9 and TRBJ2-1): DSGVTQTPKHLITATGQRVTLRCSPRSGDLSVYWYQQSLDQGLQFLIQYYNGEERAKGNILERFSAQQFPDLHSELNLSSLELGDSALYFCASSEREDEQFFGPGTRLTVL.